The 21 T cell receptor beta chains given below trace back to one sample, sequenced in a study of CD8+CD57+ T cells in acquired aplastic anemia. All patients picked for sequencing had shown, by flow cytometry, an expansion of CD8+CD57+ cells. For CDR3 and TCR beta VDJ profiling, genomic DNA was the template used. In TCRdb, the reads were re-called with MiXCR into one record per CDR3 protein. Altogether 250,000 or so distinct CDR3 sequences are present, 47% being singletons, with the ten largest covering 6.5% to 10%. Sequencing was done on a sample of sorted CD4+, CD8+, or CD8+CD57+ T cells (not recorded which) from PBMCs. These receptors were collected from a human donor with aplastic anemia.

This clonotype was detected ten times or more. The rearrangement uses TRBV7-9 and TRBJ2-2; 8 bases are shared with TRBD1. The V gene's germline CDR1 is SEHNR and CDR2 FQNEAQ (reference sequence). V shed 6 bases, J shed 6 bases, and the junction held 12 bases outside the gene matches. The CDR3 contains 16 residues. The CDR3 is CASSSGQGLIAGELFF. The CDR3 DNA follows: TGTGCCAGCAGTTCCGGACAGGGACTTATCGCCGGGGAGCTGTTTTTT.

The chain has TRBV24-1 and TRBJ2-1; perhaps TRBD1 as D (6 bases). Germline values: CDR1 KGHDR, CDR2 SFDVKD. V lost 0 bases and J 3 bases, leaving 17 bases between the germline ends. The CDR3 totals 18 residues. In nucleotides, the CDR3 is TGTGCCACCAGTGATTTGACGTATGGGGACAATTACTACAATGAGCAGTTCTTC. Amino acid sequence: CATSDLTYGDNYYNEQFF.

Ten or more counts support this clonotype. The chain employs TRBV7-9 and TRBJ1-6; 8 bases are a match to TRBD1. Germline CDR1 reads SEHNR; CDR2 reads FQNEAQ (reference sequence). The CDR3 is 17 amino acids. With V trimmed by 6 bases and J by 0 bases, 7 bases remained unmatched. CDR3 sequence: CASSRTGISSYNSPLHF. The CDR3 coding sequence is TGTGCCAGCAGTCGGACAGGGATCAGCTCCTATAATTCACCCCTCCACTTT.

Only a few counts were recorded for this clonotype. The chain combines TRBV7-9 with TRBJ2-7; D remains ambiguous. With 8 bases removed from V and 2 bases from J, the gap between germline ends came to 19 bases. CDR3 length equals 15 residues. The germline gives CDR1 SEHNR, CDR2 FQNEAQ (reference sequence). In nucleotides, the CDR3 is TGTGCCAGCTCACCAAGGTCCCCTATCCCCTACGAGCAGTACTTC. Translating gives CASSPRSPIPYEQYF.

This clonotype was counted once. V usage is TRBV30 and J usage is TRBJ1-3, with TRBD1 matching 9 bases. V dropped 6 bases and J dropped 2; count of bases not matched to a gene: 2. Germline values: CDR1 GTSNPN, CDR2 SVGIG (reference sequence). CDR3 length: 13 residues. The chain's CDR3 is CACRDRAGNTIYF. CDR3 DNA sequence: TGTGCCTGTAGGGACAGGGCTGGAAACACCATATATTTT.

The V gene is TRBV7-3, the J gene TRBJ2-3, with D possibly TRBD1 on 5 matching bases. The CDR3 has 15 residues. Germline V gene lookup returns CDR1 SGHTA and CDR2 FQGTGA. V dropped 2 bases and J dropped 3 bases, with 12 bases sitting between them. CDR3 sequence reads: CASSLQGKETDTQYF. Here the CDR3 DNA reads TGTGCCAGCAGCTTACAGGGAAAGGAGACAGATACGCAGTATTTT. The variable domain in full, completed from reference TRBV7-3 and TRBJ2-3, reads GAGVSQTPSNKVTEKGKYVELRCDPISGHTALYWYRQSLGQGPEFLIYFQGTGAADDSGLPNDRFFAVRPEGSVSTLKIQRTERGDSAVYLCASSLQGKETDTQYFGPGTRLTVL.

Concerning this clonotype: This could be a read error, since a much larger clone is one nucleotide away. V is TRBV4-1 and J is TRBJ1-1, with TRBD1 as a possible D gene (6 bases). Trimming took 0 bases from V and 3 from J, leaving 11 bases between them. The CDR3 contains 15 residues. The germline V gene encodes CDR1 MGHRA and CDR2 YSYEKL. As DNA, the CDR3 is TGCGCCAGCAGCCAAGATGCGGGGGCGCACACTGAAGCTTTCTTT. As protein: CASSQDAGAHTEAFF.

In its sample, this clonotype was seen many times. CDR3 nucleotides: TGTGCCAGCAGCTACAGCGGGGACAGGGGGGTTTTGCCCCAGCATTTT. It codes for CASSYSGDRGVLPQHF. The V call is TRBV13, the J call TRBJ1-5; 11 bases align to TRBD1. Germline V gene lookup returns CDR1 PRHDT and CDR2 FYEKMQ (reference sequence). With 4 bases clipped from V and 9 bases from J, the junction kept 11 bases outside the gene matches. CDR3 length: 16 amino acids. Full variable domain (rest looked up from reference TRBV13 and TRBJ1-5): AAGVIQSPRHLIKEKRETATLKCYPIPRHDTVYWYQQGPGQDPQFLISFYEKMQSDKGSIPDRFSAQQFSDYHSELNMSSLELGDSALYFCASSYSGDRGVLPQHFGDGTRLSIL.

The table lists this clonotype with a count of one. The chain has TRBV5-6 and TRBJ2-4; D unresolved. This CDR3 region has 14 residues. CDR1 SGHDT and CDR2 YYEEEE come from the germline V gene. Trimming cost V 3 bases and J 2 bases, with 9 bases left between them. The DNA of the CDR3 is TGTGCCAGCAGCTCGGGCCCTTCCAAAAACATTCAGTACTTC. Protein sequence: CASSSGPSKNIQYF.

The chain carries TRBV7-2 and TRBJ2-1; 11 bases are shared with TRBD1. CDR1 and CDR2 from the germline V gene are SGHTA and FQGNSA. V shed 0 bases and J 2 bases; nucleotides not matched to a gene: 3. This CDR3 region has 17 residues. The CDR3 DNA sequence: TGTGCCAGCAGCTTAGCGGGGACAGGGGGTGCCTACAATGAGCAGTTCTTC. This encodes CASSLAGTGGAYNEQFF. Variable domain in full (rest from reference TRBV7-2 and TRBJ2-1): GAGVSQSPSNKVTEKGKDVELRCDPISGHTALYWYRQSLGQGLEFLIYFQGNSAPDKSGLPSDRFSAERTGGSVSTLTIQRTQQEDSAVYLCASSLAGTGGAYNEQFFGPGTRLTVL.

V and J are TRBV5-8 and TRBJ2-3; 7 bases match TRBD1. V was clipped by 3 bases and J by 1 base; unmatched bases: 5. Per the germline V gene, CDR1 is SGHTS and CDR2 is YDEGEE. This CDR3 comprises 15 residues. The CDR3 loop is CASSSGQFGTDTQYF. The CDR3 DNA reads TGTGCCAGCAGCTCGGGACAGTTTGGCACAGATACGCAGTATTTT.

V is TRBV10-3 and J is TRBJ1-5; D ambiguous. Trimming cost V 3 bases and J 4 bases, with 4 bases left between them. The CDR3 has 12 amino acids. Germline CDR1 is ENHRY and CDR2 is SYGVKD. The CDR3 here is CAISELNQPQHF. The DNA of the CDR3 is TGTGCCATCAGTGAACTAAATCAGCCCCAGCATTTT.

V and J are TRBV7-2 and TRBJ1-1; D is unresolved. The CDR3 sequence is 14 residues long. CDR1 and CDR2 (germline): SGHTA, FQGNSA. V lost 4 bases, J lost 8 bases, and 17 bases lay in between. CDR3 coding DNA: TGTGCCAGCAGCTCTGGATCCCGTACAAGCGAAGCTTTCTTT. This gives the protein CASSSGSRTSEAFF.

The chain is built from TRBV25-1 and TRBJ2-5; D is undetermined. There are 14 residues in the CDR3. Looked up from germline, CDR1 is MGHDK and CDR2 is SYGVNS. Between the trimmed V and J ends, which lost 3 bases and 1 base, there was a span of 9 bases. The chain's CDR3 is CASSDPGPQETQYF. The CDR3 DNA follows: TGTGCCAGCAGTGATCCCGGACCCCAAGAGACCCAGTACTTC.

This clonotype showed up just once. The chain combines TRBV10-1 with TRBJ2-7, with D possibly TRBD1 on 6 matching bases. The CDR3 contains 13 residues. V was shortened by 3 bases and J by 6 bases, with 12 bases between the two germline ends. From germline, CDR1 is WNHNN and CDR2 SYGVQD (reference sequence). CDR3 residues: CASSDRGVREQYF. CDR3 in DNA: TGCGCCAGCAGTGACAGGGGAGTCCGCGAGCAGTACTTC.

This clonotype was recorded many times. The CDR3 nucleotides read TGTGCCACCCCCAGGGGACAGGGCACTGAAGCTTTCTTT. Its translation: CATPRGQGTEAFF. This chain uses TRBV2 with TRBJ1-1; 9 nucleotides line up with TRBD1. Germline CDR1 reads SNHLY; CDR2 reads FYNNEI. The CDR3 extends over 13 amino acids. V was clipped by 10 bases and J by 4 bases; unmatched bases: 7.

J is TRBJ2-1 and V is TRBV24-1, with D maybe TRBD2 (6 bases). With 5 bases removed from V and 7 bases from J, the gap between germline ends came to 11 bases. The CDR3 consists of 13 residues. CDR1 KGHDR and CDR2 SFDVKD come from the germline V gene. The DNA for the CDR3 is TGTGCCACCAGTGCTAGCGAAAGGAATGAGCAGTTCTTC. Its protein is CATSASERNEQFF.

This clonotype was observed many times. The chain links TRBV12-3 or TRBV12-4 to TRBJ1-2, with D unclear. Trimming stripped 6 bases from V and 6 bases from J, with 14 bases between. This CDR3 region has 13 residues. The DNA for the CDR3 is TGTGCCAGCAGCCCGGCGGGGTCCCATGGCTACACCTTC. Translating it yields CASSPAGSHGYTF.

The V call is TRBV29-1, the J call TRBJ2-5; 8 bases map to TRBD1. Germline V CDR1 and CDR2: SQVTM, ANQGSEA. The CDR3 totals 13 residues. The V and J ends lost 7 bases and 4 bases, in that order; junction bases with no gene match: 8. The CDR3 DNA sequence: TGCAGCGCTAGACAGGGGACCCCAGAGACCCAGTACTTC. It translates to CSARQGTPETQYF. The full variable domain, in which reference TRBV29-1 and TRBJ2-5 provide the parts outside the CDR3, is SAVISQKPSRDICQRGTSLTIQCQVDSQVTMMFWYRQQPGQSLTLIATANQGSEATYESGFVIDKFPISRPNLTFSTLTVSNMSPEDSSIYLCSARQGTPETQYFGPGTRLLVL.

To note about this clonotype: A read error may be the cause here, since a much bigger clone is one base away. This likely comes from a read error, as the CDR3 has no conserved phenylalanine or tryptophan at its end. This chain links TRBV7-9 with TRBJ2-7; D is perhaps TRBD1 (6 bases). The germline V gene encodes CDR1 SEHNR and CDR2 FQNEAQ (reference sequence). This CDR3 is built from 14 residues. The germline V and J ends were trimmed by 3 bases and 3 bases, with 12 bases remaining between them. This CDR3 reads CASSLAGTNYEQYL. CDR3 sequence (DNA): TGTGCCAGCAGCTTGGCCGGGACAAACTACGAGCAGTACTTA.

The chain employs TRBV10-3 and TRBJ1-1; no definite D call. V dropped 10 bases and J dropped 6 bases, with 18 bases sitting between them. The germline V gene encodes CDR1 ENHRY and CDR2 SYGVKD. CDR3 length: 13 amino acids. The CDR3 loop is CASRPRLGAEAFF. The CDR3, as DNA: TGTGCCAGCAGACCCCGTCTTGGGGCTGAAGCTTTCTTT.